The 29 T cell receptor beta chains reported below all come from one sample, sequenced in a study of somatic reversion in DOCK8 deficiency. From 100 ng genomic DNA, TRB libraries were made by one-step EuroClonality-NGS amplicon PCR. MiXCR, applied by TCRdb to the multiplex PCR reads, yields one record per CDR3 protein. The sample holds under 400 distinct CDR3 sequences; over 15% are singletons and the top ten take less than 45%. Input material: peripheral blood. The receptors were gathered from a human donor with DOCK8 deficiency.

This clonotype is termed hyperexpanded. The CDR3 here is CASSLAGGKAFF. As DNA, the CDR3 is TGTGCCAGCAGTTTAGCCGGCGGTAAGGCTTTCTTT. This chain connects TRBV12-3 or TRBV12-4 to TRBJ1-6; D is unclear. Judging by the DNA end, TRBJ1-1 fits better; the J call may be wrong. The CDR3 is 12 residues long.

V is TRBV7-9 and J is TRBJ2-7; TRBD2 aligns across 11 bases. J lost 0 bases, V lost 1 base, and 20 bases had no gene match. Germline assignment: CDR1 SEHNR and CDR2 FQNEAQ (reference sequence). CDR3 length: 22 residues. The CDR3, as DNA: TGTGCCAGCAGCTTAGGGCGGCGCGGGACTAGCGGCCAAAGGGTAAGCTCCTACGAGCAGTACTTC. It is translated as CASSLGRRGTSGQRVSSYEQYF.

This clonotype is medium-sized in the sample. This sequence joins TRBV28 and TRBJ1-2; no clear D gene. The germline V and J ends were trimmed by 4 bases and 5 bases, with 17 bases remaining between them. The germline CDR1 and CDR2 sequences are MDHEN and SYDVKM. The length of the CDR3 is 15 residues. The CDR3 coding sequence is TGTGCCAGCAGTTCATCGGTGACCTCTGGTTATGGCTACACCTTC. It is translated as CASSSSVTSGYGYTF.

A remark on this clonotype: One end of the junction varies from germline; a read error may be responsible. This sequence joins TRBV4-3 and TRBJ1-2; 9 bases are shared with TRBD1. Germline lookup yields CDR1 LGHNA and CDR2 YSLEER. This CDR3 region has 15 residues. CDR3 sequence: CTSSQGTGPSYGYTF. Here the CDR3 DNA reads TGCACCAGCAGCCAAGGGACAGGGCCCTCCTATGGCTACACCTTC.

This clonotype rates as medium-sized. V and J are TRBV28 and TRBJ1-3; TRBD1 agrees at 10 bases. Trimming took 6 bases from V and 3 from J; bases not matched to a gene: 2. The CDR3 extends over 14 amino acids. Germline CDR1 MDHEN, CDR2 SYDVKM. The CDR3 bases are TGTGCCAGCAGCAGGACAGGGGGTGGAAACACCATATATTTT. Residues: CASSRTGGGNTIYF.

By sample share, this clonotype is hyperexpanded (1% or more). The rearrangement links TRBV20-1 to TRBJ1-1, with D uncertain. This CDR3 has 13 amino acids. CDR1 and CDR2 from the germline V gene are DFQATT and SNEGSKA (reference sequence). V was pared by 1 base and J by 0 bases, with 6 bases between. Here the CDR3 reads CSARVQLNTEAFF. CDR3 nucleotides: TGCAGTGCTAGAGTTCAATTGAACACTGAAGCTTTCTTT.

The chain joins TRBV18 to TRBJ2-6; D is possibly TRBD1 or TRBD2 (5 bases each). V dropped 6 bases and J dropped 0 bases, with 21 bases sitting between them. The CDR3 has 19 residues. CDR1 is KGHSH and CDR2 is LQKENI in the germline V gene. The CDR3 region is CASSLYAGTGISGANVLTF. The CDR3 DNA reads TGTGCCAGCTCCCTCTATGCCGGGACCGGGATCTCTGGGGCCAACGTCCTGACTTTC.

CDR3 in amino acids: CASSQSREFIRQGGQPQHF. The CDR3 DNA follows: TGTGCCAGCAGCCAATCTAGGGAGTTTATCCGACAGGGTGGTCAGCCCCAGCATTTT. The chain combines TRBV3-2 with TRBJ1-5; the table names TRBD1, a call not compared with the DNA. TRBV3-2 is listed as a pseudogene. The CDR3 is 19 amino acids.

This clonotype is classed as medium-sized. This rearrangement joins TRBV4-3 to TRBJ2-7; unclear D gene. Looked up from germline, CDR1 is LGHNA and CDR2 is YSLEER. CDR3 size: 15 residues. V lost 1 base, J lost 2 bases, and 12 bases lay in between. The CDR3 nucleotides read TGCGCCAGCAGCCAAGGTAGATCTAGGACCTACGAGCAGTACTTC. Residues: CASSQGRSRTYEQYF.

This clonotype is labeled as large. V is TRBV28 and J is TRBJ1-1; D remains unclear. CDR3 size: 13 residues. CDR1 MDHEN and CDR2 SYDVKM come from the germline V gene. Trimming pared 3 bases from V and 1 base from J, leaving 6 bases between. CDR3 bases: TGTGCCAGCAGTTTGCCCGGGAACACTGAAGCTTTCTTT. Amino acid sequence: CASSLPGNTEAFF. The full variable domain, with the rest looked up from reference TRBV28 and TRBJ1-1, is DVKVTQSSRYLVKRTGEKVFLECVQDMDHENMFWYRQDPGLGLRLIYFSYDVKMKEKGDIPEGYSVSREKKERFSLILESASTNQTSMYLCASSLPGNTEAFFGQGTRLTVV.

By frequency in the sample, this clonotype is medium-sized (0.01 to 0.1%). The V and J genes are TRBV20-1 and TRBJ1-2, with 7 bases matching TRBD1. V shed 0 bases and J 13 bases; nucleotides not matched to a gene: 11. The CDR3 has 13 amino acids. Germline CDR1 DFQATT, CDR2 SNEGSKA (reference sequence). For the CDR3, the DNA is TGCAGTGCTAGAGATTTCGGCCAGGGGGGGTCCACCTTC. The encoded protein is CSARDFGQGGSTF.

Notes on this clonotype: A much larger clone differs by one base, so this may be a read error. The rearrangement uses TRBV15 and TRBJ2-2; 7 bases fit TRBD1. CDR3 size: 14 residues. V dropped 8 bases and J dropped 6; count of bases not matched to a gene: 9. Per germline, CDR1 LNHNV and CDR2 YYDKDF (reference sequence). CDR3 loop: CATGTTGRAGELFF. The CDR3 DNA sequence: TGTGCCACCGGCACGACAGGGCGGGCCGGGGAGCTGTTTTTT.

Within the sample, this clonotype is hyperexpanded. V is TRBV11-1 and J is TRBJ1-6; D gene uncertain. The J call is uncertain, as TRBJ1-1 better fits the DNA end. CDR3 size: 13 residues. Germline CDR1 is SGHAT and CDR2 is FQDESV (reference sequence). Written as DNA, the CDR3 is TGTGCCAGCAGCTTGATGGGGAGGCCTGAAGCTTTCTTT. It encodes CASSLMGRPEAFF.

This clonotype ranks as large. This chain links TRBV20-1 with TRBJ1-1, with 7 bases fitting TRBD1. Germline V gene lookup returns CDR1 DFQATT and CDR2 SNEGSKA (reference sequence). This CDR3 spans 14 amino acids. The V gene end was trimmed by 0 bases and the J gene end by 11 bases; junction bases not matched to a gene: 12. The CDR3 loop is CSARDVQGPNWAFF. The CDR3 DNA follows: TGCAGTGCTAGAGACGTACAGGGGCCGAATTGGGCTTTCTTT.

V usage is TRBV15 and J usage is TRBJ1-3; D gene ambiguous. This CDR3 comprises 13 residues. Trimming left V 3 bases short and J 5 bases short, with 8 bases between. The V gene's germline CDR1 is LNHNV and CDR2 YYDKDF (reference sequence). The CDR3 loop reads CATSSERRNTIYF. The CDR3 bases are TGTGCCACCAGCAGTGAACGGAGAAACACCATATATTTT.

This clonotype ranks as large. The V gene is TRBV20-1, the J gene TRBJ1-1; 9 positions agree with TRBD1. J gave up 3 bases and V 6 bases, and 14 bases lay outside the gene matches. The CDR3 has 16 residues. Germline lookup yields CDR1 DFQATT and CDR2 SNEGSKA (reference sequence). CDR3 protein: CSAENLTGGRYTEAFF. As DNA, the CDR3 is TGCAGTGCCGAGAATTTAACAGGGGGCAGGTACACTGAAGCTTTCTTT.

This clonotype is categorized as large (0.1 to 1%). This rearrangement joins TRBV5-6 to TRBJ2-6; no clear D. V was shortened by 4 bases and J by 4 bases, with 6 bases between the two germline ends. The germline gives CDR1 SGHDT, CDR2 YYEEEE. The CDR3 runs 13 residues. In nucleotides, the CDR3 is TGTGCCAGCAGCCCCTTCGGGGCCAACGTCCTGACTTTC. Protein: CASSPFGANVLTF.

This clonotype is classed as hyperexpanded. Written as DNA, the CDR3 is TGCAGCGCTCCCCTCGTCCAAGGCGAAAAACTGTTTTTT. It translates to CSAPLVQGEKLFF. The chain is built from TRBV20-1 and TRBJ1-4; D is uncertain. CDR1 and CDR2 from the germline V gene are DFQATT and SNEGSKA (reference sequence). The CDR3 runs 13 residues.

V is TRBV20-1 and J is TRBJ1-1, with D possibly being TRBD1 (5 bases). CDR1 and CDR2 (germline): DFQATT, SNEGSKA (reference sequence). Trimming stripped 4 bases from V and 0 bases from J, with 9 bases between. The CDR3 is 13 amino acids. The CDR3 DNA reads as TGCAGTGCTACAAAGGACATGAACACTGAAGCTTTCTTT. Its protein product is CSATKDMNTEAFF.

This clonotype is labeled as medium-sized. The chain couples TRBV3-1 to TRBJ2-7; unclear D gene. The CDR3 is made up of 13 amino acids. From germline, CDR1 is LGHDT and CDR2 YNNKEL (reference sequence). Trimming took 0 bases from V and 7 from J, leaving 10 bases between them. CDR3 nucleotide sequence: TGTGCCAGCAGCCAAGATGGAGCGCGGGAGCAGTACTTC. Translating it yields CASSQDGAREQYF.

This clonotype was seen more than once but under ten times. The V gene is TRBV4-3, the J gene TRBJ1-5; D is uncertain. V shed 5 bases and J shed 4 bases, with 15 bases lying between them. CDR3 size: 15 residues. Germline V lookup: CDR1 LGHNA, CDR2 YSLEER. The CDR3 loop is CASSARHPGNQPQHF. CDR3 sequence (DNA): TGCGCCAGCAGCGCACGACATCCGGGGAATCAGCCCCAGCATTTT.

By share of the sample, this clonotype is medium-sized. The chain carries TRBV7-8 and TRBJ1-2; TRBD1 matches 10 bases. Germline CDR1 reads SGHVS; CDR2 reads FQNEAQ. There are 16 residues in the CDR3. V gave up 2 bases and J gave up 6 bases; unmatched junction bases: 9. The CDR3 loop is CASSLNWGTGADGYTF. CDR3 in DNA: TGTGCCAGCAGCTTAAATTGGGGGACAGGGGCGGATGGCTACACCTTC.

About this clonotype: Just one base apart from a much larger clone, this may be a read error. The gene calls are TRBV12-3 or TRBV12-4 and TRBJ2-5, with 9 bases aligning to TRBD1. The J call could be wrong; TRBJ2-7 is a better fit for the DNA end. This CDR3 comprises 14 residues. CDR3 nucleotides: TGTGCCAGCAGTTTGGACAGGGGAGAGGACGAGCAGTACTTC. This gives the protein CASSLDRGEDEQYF.

This CDR3 is CASSPDSSSGGGNEKLFF. DNA for the CDR3: TGTGCCAGCAGCCCGGACAGCTCCTCGGGTGGGGGTAATGAAAAACTGTTTTTT. The chain couples TRBV7-2 to TRBJ1-4; tentative D call: TRBD1 (6 bases). V was trimmed by 5 bases and J by 4 bases, leaving 23 bases between them. Germline V gives CDR1 SGHTA, CDR2 FQGNSA. CDR3 length equals 18 residues.

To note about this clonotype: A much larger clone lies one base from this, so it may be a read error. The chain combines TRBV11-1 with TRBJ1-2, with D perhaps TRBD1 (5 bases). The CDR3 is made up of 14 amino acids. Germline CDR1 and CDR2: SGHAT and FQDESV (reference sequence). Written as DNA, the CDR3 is TGTGCCAGCAGCCCCGACCTGGGGGGTTATGACTACACCTTC. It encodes CASSPDLGGYDYTF. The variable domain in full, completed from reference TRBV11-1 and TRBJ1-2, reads EAEVAQSPRYKITEKSQAVAFWCDPISGHATLYWYRQILGQGPELLVQFQDESVVDDSQLPKDRFSAERLKGVDSTLKIQPAELGDSAMYLCASSPDLGGYDYTFGSGTRLTVV.

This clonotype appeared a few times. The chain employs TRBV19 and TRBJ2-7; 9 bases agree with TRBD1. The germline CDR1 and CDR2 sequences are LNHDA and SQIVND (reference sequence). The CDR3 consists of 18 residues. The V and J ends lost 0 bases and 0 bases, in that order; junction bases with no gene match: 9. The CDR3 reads CASSIDLSGTGSSYEQYF. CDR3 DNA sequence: TGTGCCAGTAGTATAGACCTATCCGGGACAGGGAGCTCCTACGAGCAGTACTTC.

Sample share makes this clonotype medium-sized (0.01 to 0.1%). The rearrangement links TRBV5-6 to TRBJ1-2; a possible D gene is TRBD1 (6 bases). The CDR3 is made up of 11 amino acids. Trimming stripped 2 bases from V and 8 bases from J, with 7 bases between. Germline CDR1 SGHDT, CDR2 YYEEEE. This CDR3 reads CASSLDRGYTF. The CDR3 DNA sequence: TGTGCCAGCAGCTTAGACAGGGGCTACACCTTC.

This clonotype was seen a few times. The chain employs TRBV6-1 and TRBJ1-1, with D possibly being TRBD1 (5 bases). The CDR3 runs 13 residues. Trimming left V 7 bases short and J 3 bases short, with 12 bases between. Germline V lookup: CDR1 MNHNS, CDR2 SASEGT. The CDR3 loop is CASITTDHTEAFF. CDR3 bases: TGTGCCAGCATTACGACAGACCACACTGAAGCTTTCTTT.

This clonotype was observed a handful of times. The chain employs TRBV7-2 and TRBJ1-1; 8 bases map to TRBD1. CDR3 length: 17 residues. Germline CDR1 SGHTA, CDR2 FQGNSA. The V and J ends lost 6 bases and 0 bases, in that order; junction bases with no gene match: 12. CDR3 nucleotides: TGTGCCAGCAGGCATACAGGGGGTACCTTCATGAACACTGAAGCTTTCTTT. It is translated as CASRHTGGTFMNTEAFF.